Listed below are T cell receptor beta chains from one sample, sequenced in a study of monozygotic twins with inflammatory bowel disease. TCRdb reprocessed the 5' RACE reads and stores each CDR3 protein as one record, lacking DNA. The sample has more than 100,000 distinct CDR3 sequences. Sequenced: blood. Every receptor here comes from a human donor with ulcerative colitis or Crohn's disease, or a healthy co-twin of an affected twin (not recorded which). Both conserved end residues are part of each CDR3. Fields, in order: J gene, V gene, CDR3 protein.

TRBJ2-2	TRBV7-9	CASSLRGLYTGELFF
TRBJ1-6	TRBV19	CAASGGSYNSPLHF
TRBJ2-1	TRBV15	CATSEHRGWEQFF
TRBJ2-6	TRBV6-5	CASSYGAGISGANVLTF
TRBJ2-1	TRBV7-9	CASSHNYKRNEQFF
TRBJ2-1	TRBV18	CASSPLPGEQQFF
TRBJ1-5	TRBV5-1	CASSLGTVSNQPQHF
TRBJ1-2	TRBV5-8	CASSLTGLSGYTF
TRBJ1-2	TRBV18	CASSPQEGGYTF
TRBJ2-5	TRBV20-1	CSARRSSGGYQETQYF
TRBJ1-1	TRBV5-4	CASSKDGRNTEAFF
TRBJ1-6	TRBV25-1	CASSESHPNSPLHF
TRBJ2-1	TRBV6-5	CASSPNRAGQFF
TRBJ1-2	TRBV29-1	CSVGTDRIYGYTF
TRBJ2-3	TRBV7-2	CASSLAGRGGMSADTQYF
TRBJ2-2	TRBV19	CASSMRQANTGELFF
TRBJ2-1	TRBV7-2	CASSLLSRLNNEQFF
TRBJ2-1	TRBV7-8	CASSARQGGGNEQFF
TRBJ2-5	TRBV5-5	CASSPPPTGPETQYF
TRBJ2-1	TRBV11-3	CASSLSRRNEQFF
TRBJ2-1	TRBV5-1	CASRSGNEQFF
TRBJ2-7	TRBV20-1	CSAREDYRGGAYEQYF
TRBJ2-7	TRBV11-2	CASSGRFLYEQYF